The 15 T cell receptor beta chains reported below all come from one sample, sequenced in a study of spatial heterogeneity in lung cancer (dated by TCRdb to 2018 to 2020). Libraries were prepared through 5' RACE. TCRdb records NextSeq 500 as the sequencer. The raw public data were reprocessed by TCRdb itself: fastp quality trimming at Q25, MiXCR clonotype calling, in-frame beta chains only. Every distinct CDR3 protein forms one entry, paired with its most common genes and DNA. The sample table holds about 38,000 distinct CDR3 sequences, of which around 7.5% were seen once. The ten most abundant clones make up over 25% of the sample. The time point label, read with the paper, signifies: sample taken at primary tumor resection. This specimen was PBMCs, taken at surgery. The receptors were gathered from a male donor with early-stage non-small cell lung cancer.

This clonotype showed up many times. The chain uses TRBV14 and TRBJ1-2, with a weak D call TRBD1 (5 bases). The CDR3 has 15 residues. The V gene's germline CDR1 is SGHDN and CDR2 FVKESK. The V and J ends lost 2 bases and 4 bases respectively, with 14 bases between them. CDR3 bases: TGTGCCAGCAGCCAACTACAGGCTGGGTCCTATGGCTACACCTTC. Translation gives CASSQLQAGSYGYTF.

Many counts were recorded for this clonotype. The rearrangement links TRBV7-2 to TRBJ1-1, with TRBD1 identical over 7 bases. CDR3 length: 16 residues. The V gene's germline CDR1 is SGHTA and CDR2 FQGNSA. The J segment lost 1 base and the V segment lost 2 bases, leaving 7 bases of the junction unmatched. In DNA, the CDR3 is TGTGCCAGCAGCTTACCCTTGGGGACAGCGAACACTGAAGCTTTCTTT. Residues: CASSLPLGTANTEAFF.

This clonotype has a handful of counts. The chain joins TRBV2 to TRBJ1-5; D unclear. There are 14 residues in the CDR3. CDR1 is SNHLY and CDR2 is FYNNEI in the germline V gene. Trimming removed 7 bases from V and 0 bases from J, with 10 bases in between. The CDR3 spells CASTRLNSNQPQHF. The DNA of the CDR3 is TGTGCCAGCACGCGGTTAAATAGCAATCAGCCCCAGCATTTT.

This clonotype was recorded at least ten times. This chain links TRBV5-1 with TRBJ2-5; D tentatively reads TRBD1 or TRBD2 (5 bases each). Trimming pared 0 bases from V and 1 base from J, leaving 13 bases between. CDR3 length: 16 amino acids. Germline CDR1 reads SGHRS; CDR2 reads YFSETQ. CDR3 nucleotide sequence: TGCGCCAGCAGCTTGGTGGCAGGGACGCCCCAAGAGACCCAGTACTTC. It is translated as CASSLVAGTPQETQYF.

This clonotype has a count of ten or more. J is TRBJ2-3 and V is TRBV5-1; possibly TRBD2 for D (6 bases). Looked up from germline, CDR1 is SGHRS and CDR2 is YFSETQ. The V gene lost 4 bases and the J gene lost 5 bases, with 20 bases spanning the gap. The CDR3 is made up of 16 amino acids. The CDR3 region is CASSRAGRTAGDTQYF. In nucleotides, the CDR3 is TGCGCCAGCAGCAGGGCGGGACGAACGGCGGGAGATACGCAGTATTTT.

The chain links TRBV7-9 to TRBJ1-2; D may be TRBD1 (5 bases). The CDR3 length is 12 residues. Trimming took 5 bases from V and 10 from J, leaving 14 bases between them. CDR1 SEHNR and CDR2 FQNEAQ come from the germline V gene (reference sequence). CDR3 loop: CASSNTEGDYTF. Written as DNA, the CDR3 is TGTGCCAGCAGCAACACGGAAGGGGACTACACCTTC.

The rearrangement links TRBV7-8 to TRBJ2-7; 7 bases are a match to TRBD2. The CDR3 totals 15 residues. Trimming cost V 4 bases and J 3 bases; bases outside gene matches: 9. Per the germline V gene, CDR1 is SGHVS and CDR2 is FQNEAQ. The CDR3 is CASSSVAGGVYEQYV. In DNA, the CDR3 is TGTGCCAGCAGCTCAGTAGCGGGTGGAGTCTACGAGCAGTACGTC.

Only a few counts were recorded for this clonotype. The chain employs TRBV5-1 and TRBJ2-1; 10 bases agree with TRBD2. The V gene's germline CDR1 is SGHRS and CDR2 YFSETQ. CDR3 length: 16 amino acids. Germline trimming cut 4 bases from V and 4 bases from J; bases unmatched to any gene: 8. CDR3 amino acids: CASSNRETSGYNEQFF. The CDR3 DNA sequence: TGCGCCAGCAGCAACCGCGAGACTAGCGGGTACAATGAGCAGTTCTTC.

The sample holds a few counts of this clonotype. J is TRBJ2-1 and V is TRBV11-3; D remains ambiguous. The V end lost 5 bases, the J end lost 2 bases, and 13 bases lay between the germline ends. Germline assignment: CDR1 SGHNT and CDR2 YENEEA. The CDR3 totals 15 residues. Here the CDR3 DNA reads TGTGCCAGCAGCCCACACCAGTCAACCTACAATGAGCAGTTCTTC. This gives the protein CASSPHQSTYNEQFF.

This clonotype was counted at least ten times. The chain joins TRBV6-5 to TRBJ2-2; the D is unclear. The CDR3 spans 11 residues. CDR1 is MNHEY, CDR2 SVGAGI, per germline. Trimming pared 6 bases from V and 6 bases from J, leaving 5 bases between. The CDR3: CASRHSGELFF. CDR3 DNA: TGTGCCAGCAGACACTCCGGGGAGCTGTTTTTT.

Concerning this clonotype itself: Since a much larger clone is just one base distant, this may be a read error. This sequence joins TRBV6-6 and TRBJ2-3, with no clear D. Near its end, the DNA agrees better with TRBJ1-5, so the J call may be wrong. There are 11 residues in the CDR3. Germline CDR1 is MNHNY and CDR2 is SVGAGI (reference sequence). This CDR3 reads CASILTDTQHF. For the CDR3, the DNA is TGTGCCAGCATACTCACAGATACGCAGCATTTT.

This clonotype was observed at least ten times. The rearrangement uses TRBV29-1 and TRBJ2-7, with D possibly TRBD1 on 6 matching bases. With 1 base removed from V and 0 bases from J, the gap between germline ends came to 16 bases. Per germline, CDR1 SQVTM and CDR2 ANQGSEA. The CDR3 covers 16 residues. CDR3 sequence: CSVEGSRGKDSYEQYV. As DNA, the CDR3 is TGCAGCGTTGAAGGCTCCAGGGGAAAAGACTCCTACGAGCAGTACGTC.

This clonotype was observed at least ten times. The rearrangement uses TRBV24-1 and TRBJ2-5, with 9 bases that match TRBD1. Per germline, CDR1 KGHDR and CDR2 SFDVKD. J lost 4 bases, V lost 4 bases, and 6 bases had no gene match. The CDR3 spans 15 residues. The CDR3 loop is CATSDPTGGGETQYF. The CDR3 nucleotides read TGTGCCACCAGTGACCCGACAGGGGGGGGAGAGACCCAGTACTTC.

The chain links TRBV4-3 to TRBJ2-3; D gene unclear. From germline, CDR1 is LGHNA and CDR2 YSLEER. The CDR3 is made up of 15 amino acids. The V end lost 2 bases, the J end lost 0 bases, and 9 bases lay between the germline ends. The CDR3 is CASSQTSPSTDTQYF. In nucleotides, the CDR3 is TGCGCCAGCAGCCAAACCTCCCCAAGCACAGATACGCAGTATTTT.

This clonotype was counted at least ten times. The gene calls are TRBV7-2 and TRBJ2-3; no firm D call. This CDR3 spans 14 amino acids. The ends were cut back, 5 bases at V and 3 bases at J, with 12 bases in the middle. CDR1 SGHTA and CDR2 FQGNSA come from the germline V gene. The CDR3 DNA follows: TGTGCCAGCAGCCCGGTATCGGATACAGATACGCAGTATTTT. It is translated as CASSPVSDTDTQYF.